What follows is one TCR beta chain and its context. The sample originates from a study of blood T cell repertoires in COVID-19. Participants' own reports of clinical history determined their cohort assignment. V shed 9 bases and J shed 4 bases, with 9 bases lying between them. Germline lookup yields CDR1 SNHLY and CDR2 FYNNEI. The CDR3 has 11 amino acids. Assay: immunoSEQ multiplex PCR; the TCRdb copy retains only in-frame clones and omits some. The sample gives approximately 170,000 clones, under 90% of which show up once; roughly 7.3% is in the top ten. This sequence was found in a woman aged 45-59 years who had recovered from COVID-19. The specimen was PBMCs or T cells enriched from blood (not recorded which). The rearrangement uses TRBV2 and TRBJ1-2; D not resolved. The CDR3 spells CASRAGYGYTF. The DNA of the CDR3 is TGTGCCAGTCGAGCCGGCTATGGCTACACCTTC.